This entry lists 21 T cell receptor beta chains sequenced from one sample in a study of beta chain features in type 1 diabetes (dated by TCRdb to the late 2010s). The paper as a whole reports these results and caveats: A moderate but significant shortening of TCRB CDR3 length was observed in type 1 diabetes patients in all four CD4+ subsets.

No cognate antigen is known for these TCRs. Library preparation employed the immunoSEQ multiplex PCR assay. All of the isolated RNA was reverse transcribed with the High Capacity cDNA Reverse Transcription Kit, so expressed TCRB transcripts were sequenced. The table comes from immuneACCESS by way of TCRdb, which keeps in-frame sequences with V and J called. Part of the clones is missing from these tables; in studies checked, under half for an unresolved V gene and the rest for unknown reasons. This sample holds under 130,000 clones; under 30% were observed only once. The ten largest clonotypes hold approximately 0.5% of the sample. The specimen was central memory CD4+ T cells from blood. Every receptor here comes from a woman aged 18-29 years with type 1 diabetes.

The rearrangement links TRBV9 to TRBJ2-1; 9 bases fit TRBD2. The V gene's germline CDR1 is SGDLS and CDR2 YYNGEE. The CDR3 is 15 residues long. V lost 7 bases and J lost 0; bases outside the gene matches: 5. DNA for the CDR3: TGTGCCAGCGGCGGGAGGGTGAGCTCCTACAATGAGCAGTTCTTC. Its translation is CASGGRVSSYNEQFF.

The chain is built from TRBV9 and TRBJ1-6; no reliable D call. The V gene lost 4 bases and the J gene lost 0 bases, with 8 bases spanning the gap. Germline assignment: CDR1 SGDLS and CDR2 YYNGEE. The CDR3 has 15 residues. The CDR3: CASSPPGSYNSPLHF. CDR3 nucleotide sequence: TGTGCCAGCAGCCCCCCGGGCTCCTATAATTCACCCCTCCACTTT.

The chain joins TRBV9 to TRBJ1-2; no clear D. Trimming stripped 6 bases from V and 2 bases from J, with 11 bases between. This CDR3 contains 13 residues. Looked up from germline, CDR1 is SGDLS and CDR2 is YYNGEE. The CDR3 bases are TGTGCCAGCACCCTGGTTAGCAACTATGGCTACACCTTC. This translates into CASTLVSNYGYTF. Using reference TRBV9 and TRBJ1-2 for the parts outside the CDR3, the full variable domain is DSGVTQTPKHLITATGQRVTLRCSPRSGDLSVYWYQQSLDQGLQFLIQYYNGEERAKGNILERFSAQQFPDLHSELNLSSLELGDSALYFCASTLVSNYGYTFGSGTRLTVV.

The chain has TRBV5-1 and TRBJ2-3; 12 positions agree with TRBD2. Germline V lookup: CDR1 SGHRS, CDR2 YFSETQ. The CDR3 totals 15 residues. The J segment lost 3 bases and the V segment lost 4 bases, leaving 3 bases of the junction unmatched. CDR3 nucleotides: TGCGCCAGCAGCAGACTAGCGGGAGAGACAGATACGCAGTATTTT. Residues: CASSRLAGETDTQYF.

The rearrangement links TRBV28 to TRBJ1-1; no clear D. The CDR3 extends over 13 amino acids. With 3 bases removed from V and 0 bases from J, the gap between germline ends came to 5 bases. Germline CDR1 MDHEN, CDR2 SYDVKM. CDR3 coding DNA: TGTGCCAGCAGTTTTTCGTTGAACACTGAAGCTTTCTTT. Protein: CASSFSLNTEAFF.

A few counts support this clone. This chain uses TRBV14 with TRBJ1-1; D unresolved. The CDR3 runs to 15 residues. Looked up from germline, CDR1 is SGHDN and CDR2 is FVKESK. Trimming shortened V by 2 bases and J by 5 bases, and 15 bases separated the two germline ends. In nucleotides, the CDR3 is TGTGCCAGCAGCCAATGGGAGGGAAGCGGTACTGAAGCTTTCTTT. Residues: CASSQWEGSGTEAFF. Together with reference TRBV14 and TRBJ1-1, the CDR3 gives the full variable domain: EAGVTQFPSHSVIEKGQTVTLRCDPISGHDNLYWYRRVMGKEIKFLLHFVKESKQDESGMPNNRFLAERTGGTYSTLKVQPAELEDSGVYFCASSQWEGSGTEAFFGQGTRLTVV.

The CDR3 spells CASSSRDSRNEKLFF. In DNA, the CDR3 is TGTGCCAGCAGTTCCCGGGACAGCCGTAATGAAAAACTGTTTTTT. The chain uses TRBV28 and TRBJ1-4, with 7 bases aligning to TRBD1. The CDR3 spans 15 residues. The germline V gene has CDR1 MDHEN and CDR2 SYDVKM. V lost 4 bases and J lost 4; bases outside the gene matches: 6.

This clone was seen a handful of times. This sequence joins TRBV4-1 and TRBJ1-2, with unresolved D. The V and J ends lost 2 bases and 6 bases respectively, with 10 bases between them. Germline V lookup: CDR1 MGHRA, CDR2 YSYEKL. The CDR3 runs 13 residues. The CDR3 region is CASSQLIQNGYTF. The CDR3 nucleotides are TGCGCCAGCAGCCAACTTATCCAGAATGGCTACACCTTC.

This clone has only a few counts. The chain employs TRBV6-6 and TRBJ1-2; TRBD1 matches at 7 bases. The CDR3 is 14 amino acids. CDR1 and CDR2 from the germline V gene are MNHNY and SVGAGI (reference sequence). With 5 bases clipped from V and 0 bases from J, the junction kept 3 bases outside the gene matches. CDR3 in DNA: TGTGCCAGCAGTCCCGGGACAGCTAACTATGGCTACACCTTC. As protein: CASSPGTANYGYTF.

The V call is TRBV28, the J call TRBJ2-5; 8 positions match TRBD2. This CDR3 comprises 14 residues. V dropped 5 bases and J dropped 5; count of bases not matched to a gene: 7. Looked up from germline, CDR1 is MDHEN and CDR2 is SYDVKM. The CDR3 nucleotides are TGTGCCAGCAGTAACGGGGGGGGCCAGGAGACCCAGTACTTC. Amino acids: CASSNGGGQETQYF.

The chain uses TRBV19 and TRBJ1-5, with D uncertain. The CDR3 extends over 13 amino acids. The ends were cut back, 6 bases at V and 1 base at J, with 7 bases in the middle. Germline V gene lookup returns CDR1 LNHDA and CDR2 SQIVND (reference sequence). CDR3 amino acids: CASRRGSNQPQHF. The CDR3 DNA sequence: TGTGCCAGTAGGCGCGGAAGCAATCAGCCCCAGCATTTT.

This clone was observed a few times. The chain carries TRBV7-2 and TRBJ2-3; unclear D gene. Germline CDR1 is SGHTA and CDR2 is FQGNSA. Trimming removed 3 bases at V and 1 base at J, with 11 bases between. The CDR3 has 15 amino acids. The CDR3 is CASSLVAIGTDTQYF. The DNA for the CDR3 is TGTGCCAGCAGCTTGGTAGCTATCGGCACAGATACGCAGTATTTT.

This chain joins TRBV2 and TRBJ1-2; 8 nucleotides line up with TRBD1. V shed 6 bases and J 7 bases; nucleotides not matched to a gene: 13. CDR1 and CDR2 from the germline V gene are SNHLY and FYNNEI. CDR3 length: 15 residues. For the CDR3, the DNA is TGTGCCAGCAGGGGGCCAGGGGGCAAGGTTGGTGGCTACACCTTC. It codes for CASRGPGGKVGGYTF.

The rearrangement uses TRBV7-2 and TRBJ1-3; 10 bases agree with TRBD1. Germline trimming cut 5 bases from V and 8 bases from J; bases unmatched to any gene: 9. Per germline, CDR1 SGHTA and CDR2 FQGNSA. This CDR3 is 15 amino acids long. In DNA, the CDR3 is TGTGCCAGCAGCCTGGACAGGGGGGTTGTGGACACCATATATTTT. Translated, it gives CASSLDRGVVDTIYF.

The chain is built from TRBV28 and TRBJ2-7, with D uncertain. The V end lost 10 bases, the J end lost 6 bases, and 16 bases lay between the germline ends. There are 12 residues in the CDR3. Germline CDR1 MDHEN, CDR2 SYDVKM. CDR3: CATQLPYAEQYF. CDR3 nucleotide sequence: TGTGCCACCCAGTTGCCATATGCCGAGCAGTACTTC. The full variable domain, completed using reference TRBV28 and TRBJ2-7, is DVKVTQSSRYLVKRTGEKVFLECVQDMDHENMFWYRQDPGLGLRLIYFSYDVKMKEKGDIPEGYSVSREKKERFSLILESASTNQTSMYLCATQLPYAEQYFGPGTRLTVT.

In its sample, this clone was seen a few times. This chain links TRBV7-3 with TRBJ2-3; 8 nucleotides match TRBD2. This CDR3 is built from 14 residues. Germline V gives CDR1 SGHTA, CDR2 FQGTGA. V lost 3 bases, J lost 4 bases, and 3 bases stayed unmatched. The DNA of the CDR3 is TGTGCCAGCAGCTTGCGGGGGGACCCAGATACGCAGTATTTT. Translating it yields CASSLRGDPDTQYF.

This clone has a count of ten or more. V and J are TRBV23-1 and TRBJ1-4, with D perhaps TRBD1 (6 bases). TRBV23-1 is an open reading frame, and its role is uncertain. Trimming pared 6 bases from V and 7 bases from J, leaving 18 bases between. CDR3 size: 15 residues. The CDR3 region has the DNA TGCGCCAGCAGGCTCAGTCGGGACACCCCTGAAAAACTGTTTTTT. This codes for CASRLSRDTPEKLFF.

CDR3 sequence: CALRETYEQYV. CDR3 DNA sequence: TGTGCCCTTCGGGAGACCTACGAGCAGTACGTC. The genes are TRBV19 and TRBJ2-7; maybe TRBD2 (6 bases). Trimming removed 11 bases from V and 2 bases from J, with 10 bases in between. CDR1 and CDR2 (germline): LNHDA, SQIVND (reference sequence). The CDR3 has 11 residues.

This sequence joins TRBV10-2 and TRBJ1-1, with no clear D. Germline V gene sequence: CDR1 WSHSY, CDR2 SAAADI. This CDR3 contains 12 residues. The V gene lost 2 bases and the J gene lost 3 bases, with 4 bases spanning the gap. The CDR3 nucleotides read TGCGCCAGCAGTGAGCCGGACACTGAAGCTTTCTTT. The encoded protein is CASSEPDTEAFF.

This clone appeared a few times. Written as DNA, the CDR3 is TGTGCCAGCAGTTTCGGAGTGACCGGGGAGCTGTTTTTT. Translation: CASSFGVTGELFF. This chain joins TRBV28 and TRBJ2-2; D is unclear. V shed 3 bases and J shed 5 bases, with 7 bases lying between them. The CDR3 consists of 13 residues. Per the germline V gene, CDR1 is MDHEN and CDR2 is SYDVKM.

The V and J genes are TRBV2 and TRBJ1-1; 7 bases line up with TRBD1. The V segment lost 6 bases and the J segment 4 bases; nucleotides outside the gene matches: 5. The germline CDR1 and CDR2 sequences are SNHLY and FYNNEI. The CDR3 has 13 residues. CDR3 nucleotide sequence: TGTGCCAGCAGGGCAGGGGGAGGCACTGAAGCTTTCTTT. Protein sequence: CASRAGGGTEAFF.